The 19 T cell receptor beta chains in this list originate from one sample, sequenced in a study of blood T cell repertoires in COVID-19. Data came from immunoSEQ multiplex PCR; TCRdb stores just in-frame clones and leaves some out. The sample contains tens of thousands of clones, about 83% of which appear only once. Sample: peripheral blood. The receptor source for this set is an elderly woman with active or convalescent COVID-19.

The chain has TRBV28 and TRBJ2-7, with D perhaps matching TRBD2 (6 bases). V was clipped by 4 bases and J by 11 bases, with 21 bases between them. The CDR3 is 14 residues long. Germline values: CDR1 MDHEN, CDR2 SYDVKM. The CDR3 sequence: CASSSGMEWEEEYF. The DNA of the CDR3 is TGTGCCAGCAGTTCGGGGATGGAGTGGGAGGAGGAGTACTTC.

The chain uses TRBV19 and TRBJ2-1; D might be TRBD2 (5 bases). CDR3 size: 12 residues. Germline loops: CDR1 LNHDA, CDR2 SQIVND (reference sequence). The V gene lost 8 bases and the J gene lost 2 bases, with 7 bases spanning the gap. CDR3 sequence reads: CASGAAYNEQFF. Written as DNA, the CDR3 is TGTGCCAGTGGAGCGGCCTACAATGAGCAGTTCTTC. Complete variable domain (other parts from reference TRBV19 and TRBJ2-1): DGGITQSPKYLFRKEGQNVTLSCEQNLNHDAMYWYRQDPGQGLRLIYYSQIVNDFQKGDIAEGYSVSREKKESFPLTVTSAQKNPTAFYLCASGAAYNEQFFGPGTRLTVL.

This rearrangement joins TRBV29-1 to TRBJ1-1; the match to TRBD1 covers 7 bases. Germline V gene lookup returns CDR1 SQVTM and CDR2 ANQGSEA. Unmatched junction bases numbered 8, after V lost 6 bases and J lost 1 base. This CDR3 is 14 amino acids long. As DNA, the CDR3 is TGCAGCGTCGTTCAAGGGGGCCCGAACACTGAAGCTTTCTTT. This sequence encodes CSVVQGGPNTEAFF.

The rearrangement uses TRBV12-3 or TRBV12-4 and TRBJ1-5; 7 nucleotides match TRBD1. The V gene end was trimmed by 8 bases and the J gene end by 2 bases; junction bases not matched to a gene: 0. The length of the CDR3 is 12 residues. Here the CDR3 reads CASGQGNQPQHF. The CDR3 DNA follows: TGTGCCAGCGGACAGGGCAATCAGCCCCAGCATTTT.

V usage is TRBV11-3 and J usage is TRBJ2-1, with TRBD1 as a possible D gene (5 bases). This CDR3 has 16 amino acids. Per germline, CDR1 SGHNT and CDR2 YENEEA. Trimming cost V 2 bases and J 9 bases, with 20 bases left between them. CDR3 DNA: TGTGCCAGCAGCTTAAATGGTGGCAGGGTAACTACTGAGCAGTTCTTC. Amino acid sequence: CASSLNGGRVTTEQFF.

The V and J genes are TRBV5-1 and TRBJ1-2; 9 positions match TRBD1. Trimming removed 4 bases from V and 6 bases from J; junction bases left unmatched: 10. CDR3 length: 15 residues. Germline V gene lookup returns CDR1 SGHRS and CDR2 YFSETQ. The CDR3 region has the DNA TGCGCCAGCAGCCCCGCGGGACAGGGATTCCATGGCTACACCTTC. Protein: CASSPAGQGFHGYTF.

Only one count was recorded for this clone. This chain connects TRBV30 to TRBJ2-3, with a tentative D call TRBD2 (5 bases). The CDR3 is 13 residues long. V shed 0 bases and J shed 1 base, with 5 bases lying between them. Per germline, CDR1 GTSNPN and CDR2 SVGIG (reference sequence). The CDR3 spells CAWSVAGTDTQYF. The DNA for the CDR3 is TGTGCCTGGAGTGTAGCGGGCACAGATACGCAGTATTTT.

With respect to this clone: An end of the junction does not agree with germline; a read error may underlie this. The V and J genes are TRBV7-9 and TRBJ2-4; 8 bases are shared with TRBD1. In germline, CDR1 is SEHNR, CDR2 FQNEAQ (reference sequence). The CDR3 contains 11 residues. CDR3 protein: CASSVGQGLHF. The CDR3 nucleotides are TGTGCCAGCAGCGTAGGACAGGGTTTGCACTTC.

The CDR3 loop is CSVAQGNMNTEAFF. The CDR3 nucleotides read TGCAGCGTTGCCCAGGGAAATATGAACACTGAAGCTTTCTTT. V and J are TRBV29-1 and TRBJ1-1, with TRBD1 as a possible D gene (5 bases). This CDR3 is built from 14 residues. V was cut by 4 bases and J by 0 bases, with 12 bases left in between. CDR1 and CDR2 (germline): SQVTM, ANQGSEA.

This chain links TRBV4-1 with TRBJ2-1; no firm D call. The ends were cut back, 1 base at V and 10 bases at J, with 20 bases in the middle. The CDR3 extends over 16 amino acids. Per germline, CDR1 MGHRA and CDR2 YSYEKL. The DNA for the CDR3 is TGCGCCAGCAGCCAAGCCCTAGAGGATACCGCCGGGGAGCAGTTCTTC. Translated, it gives CASSQALEDTAGEQFF.

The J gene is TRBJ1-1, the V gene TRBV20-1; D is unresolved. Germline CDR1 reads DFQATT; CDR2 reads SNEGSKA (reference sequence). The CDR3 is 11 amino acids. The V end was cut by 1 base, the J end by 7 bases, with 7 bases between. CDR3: CSARVGVEAFF. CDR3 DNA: TGCAGTGCTAGAGTCGGGGTTGAAGCTTTCTTT.

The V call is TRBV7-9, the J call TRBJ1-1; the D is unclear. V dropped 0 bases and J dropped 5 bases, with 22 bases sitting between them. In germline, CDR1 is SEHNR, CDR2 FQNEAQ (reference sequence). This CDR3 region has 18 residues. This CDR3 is CASSLAPLKEWAITEAFF. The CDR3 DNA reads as TGTGCCAGCAGCTTAGCACCCCTAAAGGAATGGGCAATAACTGAAGCTTTCTTT.

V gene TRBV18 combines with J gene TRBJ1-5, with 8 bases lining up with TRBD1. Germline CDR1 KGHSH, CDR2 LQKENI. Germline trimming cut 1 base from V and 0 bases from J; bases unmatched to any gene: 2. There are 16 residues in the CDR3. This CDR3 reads CASSPRDRYSNQPQHF. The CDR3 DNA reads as TGTGCCAGCTCACCACGGGACAGGTATAGCAATCAGCCCCAGCATTTT.

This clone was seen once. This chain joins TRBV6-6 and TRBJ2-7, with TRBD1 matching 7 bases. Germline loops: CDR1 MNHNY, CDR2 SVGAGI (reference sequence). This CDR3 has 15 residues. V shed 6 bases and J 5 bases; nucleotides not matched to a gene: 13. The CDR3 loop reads CASRDPGGKGDEQYF. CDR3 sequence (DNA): TGTGCCAGCAGGGACCCAGGGGGAAAAGGGGACGAGCAGTACTTC.

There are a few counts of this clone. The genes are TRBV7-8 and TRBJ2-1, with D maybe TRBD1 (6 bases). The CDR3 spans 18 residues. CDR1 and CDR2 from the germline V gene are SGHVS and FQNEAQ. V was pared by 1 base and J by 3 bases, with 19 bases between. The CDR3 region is CASSLVGGQSGNYNEQFF. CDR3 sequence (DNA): TGTGCCAGCAGCTTAGTCGGTGGACAGAGCGGTAACTACAATGAGCAGTTCTTC.

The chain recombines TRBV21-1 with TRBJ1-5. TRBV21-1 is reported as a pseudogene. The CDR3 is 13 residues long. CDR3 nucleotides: TGTGCCAGCAGAATCCAGCGGGGCCGGCCCCAGCATTTT. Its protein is CASRIQRGRPQHF.

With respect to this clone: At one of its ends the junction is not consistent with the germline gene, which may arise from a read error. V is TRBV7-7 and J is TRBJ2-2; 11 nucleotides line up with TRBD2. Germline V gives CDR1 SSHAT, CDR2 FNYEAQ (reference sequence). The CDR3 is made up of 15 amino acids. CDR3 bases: TGTGCTAGCAGCGCCACTAGCGGGAGTTCGGGGGAGCTGTTTTTT. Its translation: CASSATSGSSGELFF.

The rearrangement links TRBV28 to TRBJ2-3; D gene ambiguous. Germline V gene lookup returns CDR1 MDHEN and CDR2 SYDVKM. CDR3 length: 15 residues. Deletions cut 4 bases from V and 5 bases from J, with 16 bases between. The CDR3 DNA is TGTGCCAGCAGTTCCACGACTCACCCACAAGATACGCAGTATTTT. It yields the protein CASSSTTHPQDTQYF.

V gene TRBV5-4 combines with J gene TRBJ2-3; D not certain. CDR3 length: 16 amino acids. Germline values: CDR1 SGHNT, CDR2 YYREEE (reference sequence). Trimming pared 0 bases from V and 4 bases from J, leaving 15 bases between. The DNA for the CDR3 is TGTGCCAGCAGCTTGGGTCCTTCTATTTTGGCAGATACGCAGTATTTT. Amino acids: CASSLGPSILADTQYF.